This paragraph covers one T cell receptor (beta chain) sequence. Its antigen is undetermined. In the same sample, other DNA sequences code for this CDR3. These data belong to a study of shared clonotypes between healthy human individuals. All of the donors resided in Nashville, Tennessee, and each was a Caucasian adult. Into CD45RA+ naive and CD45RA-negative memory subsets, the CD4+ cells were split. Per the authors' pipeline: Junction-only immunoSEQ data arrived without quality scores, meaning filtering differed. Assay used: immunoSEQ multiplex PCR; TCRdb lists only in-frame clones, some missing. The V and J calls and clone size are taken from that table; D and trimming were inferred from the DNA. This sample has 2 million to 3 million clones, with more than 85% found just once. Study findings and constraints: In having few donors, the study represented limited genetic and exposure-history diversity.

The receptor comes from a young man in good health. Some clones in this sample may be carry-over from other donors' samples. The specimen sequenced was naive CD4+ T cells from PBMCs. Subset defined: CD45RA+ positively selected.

CDR3 protein: CASSLSAEAFF. The DNA of the CDR3 is TGTGCCAGCAGTTTAAGCGCTGAAGCTTTCTTT. V gene TRBV28 combines with J gene TRBJ1-1; D unresolved. This CDR3 has 11 amino acids. The V gene lost 2 bases and the J gene lost 6 bases, with 4 bases spanning the gap. The germline gives CDR1 MDHEN, CDR2 SYDVKM.